One and the same sample provided the 13 T cell receptor beta chains below, sequenced in a study of cytomegalovirus exposure and HLA in healthy donors. Primers included in the PCR were 60 Vbeta and 13 Jbeta primers. The repertoire was sequenced with immunoSEQ multiplex PCR; TCRdb's copy has only in-frame clones and lacks some. Among about 170,000 clones listed, roughly 81% were seen once. Material for sequencing was PBMCs. The receptors derive from a man in his late teens or twenties in good health and CMV-seropositive.

The CDR3 here is CASSLMDKGVETQYF. The CDR3 DNA reads as TGTGCCAGCAGCCTCATGGACAAGGGCGTCGAGACCCAGTACTTC. This chain links TRBV14 with TRBJ2-5, with D possibly matching TRBD1 (5 bases). The V and J ends lost 4 bases and 5 bases respectively, with 17 bases between them. Germline CDR1 is SGHDN and CDR2 is FVKESK. This CDR3 region has 15 residues.

Only one count was recorded for this clone. The V call is TRBV2, the J call TRBJ1-1; possibly TRBD1 for D (6 bases). The V and J ends lost 3 bases and 0 bases respectively, with 11 bases between them. Per germline, CDR1 SNHLY and CDR2 FYNNEI. CDR3 length: 15 residues. The CDR3 DNA sequence: TGTGCCAGCAGTGACTGGACAGAAATGAACACTGAAGCTTTCTTT. This gives the protein CASSDWTEMNTEAFF.

The rearrangement links TRBV6-5 to TRBJ1-1; D is perhaps TRBD1 (6 bases). V shed 0 bases and J shed 1 base, with 9 bases lying between them. The CDR3 extends over 15 amino acids. Germline V gene sequence: CDR1 MNHEY, CDR2 SVGAGI. The DNA for the CDR3 is TGTGCCAGCAGTTACTCGACCAGGGGGAACACTGAAGCTTTCTTT. This encodes CASSYSTRGNTEAFF.

The rearrangement joins TRBV15 to TRBJ1-1; the match to TRBD1 covers 8 bases. The junction had 5 bases not matched to a gene; V was cut back by 4 bases and J by 4 bases. CDR1 and CDR2 (germline): LNHNV, YYDKDF (reference sequence). CDR3 length: 14 residues. The CDR3, as DNA: TGTGCCACCAGCAAGCCGGACAGGGTCACTGAAGCTTTCTTT. This codes for CATSKPDRVTEAFF.

J is TRBJ1-2 and V is TRBV19; 7 bases agree with TRBD1. CDR1 LNHDA and CDR2 SQIVND come from the germline V gene (reference sequence). The CDR3 runs 17 residues. The V gene end was trimmed by 4 bases and the J gene end by 1 base; junction bases not matched to a gene: 12. This CDR3 reads CASSRGGGDRVNYGYTF. In DNA, the CDR3 is TGTGCCAGTAGTAGAGGCGGAGGGGACAGAGTTAACTATGGCTACACCTTC.

CDR3 residues: CASSLNPGGPYEQYF. The CDR3, as DNA: TGTGCCAGCAGCTTAAACCCGGGGGGTCCCTACGAGCAGTACTTC. This rearrangement joins TRBV7-2 to TRBJ2-5; TRBD2 matches at 7 bases. The end of the DNA is better explained by TRBJ2-7, so the J call may be wrong. The CDR3 is 15 amino acids. CDR1 SGHTA and CDR2 FQGNSA come from the germline V gene.

The V call is TRBV4-2, the J call TRBJ1-1; D remains unclear. V lost 3 bases and J lost 1, with 24 bases in between. The CDR3 consists of 19 residues. In germline, CDR1 is LGHNA, CDR2 YNFKEQ. CDR3 in DNA: TGTGCCAGCAGCCAGACATCCTCTCGCCTCTATCCAAGGAACACTGAAGCTTTCTTT. Translation: CASSQTSSRLYPRNTEAFF.

The chain carries TRBV9 and TRBJ1-4, with D unclear. This CDR3 has 13 amino acids. CDR1 and CDR2 from the germline V gene are SGDLS and YYNGEE. V was trimmed by 3 bases and J by 4 bases, leaving 7 bases between them. CDR3 sequence: CASSAQDNEKLFF. In DNA form, the CDR3 reads TGTGCCAGCAGCGCGCAGGATAATGAAAAACTGTTTTTT.

This rearrangement joins TRBV9 to TRBJ1-2; 8 bases are a match to TRBD1. The V gene end was trimmed by 3 bases and the J gene end by 5 bases; junction bases not matched to a gene: 9. The CDR3 contains 15 residues. Germline CDR1 reads SGDLS; CDR2 reads YYNGEE. CDR3 region: CASSANRDRSYGYTF. For the CDR3, the DNA is TGTGCCAGCAGCGCAAACCGGGACAGGTCATATGGCTACACCTTC.

The chain joins TRBV11-2 to TRBJ2-2, with 8 bases that match TRBD2. V gave up 1 base and J gave up 7 bases; unmatched junction bases: 5. Germline V CDR1 and CDR2: SGHAT, FQNNGV. The length of the CDR3 is 15 residues. The CDR3 spells CASSLAGGAGGELFF. CDR3 nucleotide sequence: TGTGCCAGCAGCTTAGCGGGGGGGGCCGGCGGGGAGCTGTTTTTT.

The chain couples TRBV7-9 to TRBJ1-1; 7 nucleotides align to TRBD1. CDR3 length: 15 amino acids. V trimming: 1 base; J trimming: 5 bases; junction bases outside the gene matches: 7. Germline lookup yields CDR1 SEHNR and CDR2 FQNEAQ (reference sequence). CDR3 protein: CASSLGWAGGTEAFF. CDR3 sequence (DNA): TGTGCCAGCAGCTTAGGGTGGGCAGGGGGAACTGAAGCTTTCTTT.

This clone appeared a few times. This chain joins TRBV29-1 and TRBJ1-1, with D possibly matching TRBD1 (6 bases). The ends were cut back, 3 bases at V and 0 bases at J, with 11 bases in the middle. In germline, CDR1 is SQVTM, CDR2 ANQGSEA. This CDR3 spans 14 amino acids. CDR3 DNA sequence: TGCAGCGTTGACACAGGGATAATGAACACTGAAGCTTTCTTT. Translating gives CSVDTGIMNTEAFF.

The chain carries TRBV27 and TRBJ2-3; possibly TRBD2 for D (6 bases). Deletions cut 3 bases from V and 5 bases from J, with 12 bases between. The CDR3 spans 14 residues. In germline, CDR1 is MNHEY, CDR2 SMNVEV (reference sequence). In nucleotides, the CDR3 is TGTGCCAGCAGTTTGGGGGACTCGAGAGATACGCAGTATTTT. Its protein product is CASSLGDSRDTQYF.